These 3 T cell receptor beta chains share one sample of origin, sequenced in a study of monozygotic twins with inflammatory bowel disease. Each CDR3 protein gets one entry in TCRdb, which reprocessed the 5' RACE reads and gives no DNA. The record lists hundreds of thousands of distinct CDR3 sequences, of which the ten most abundant hold 5.6%. The sequenced sample was blood. The source is a human donor with ulcerative colitis or Crohn's disease, or a healthy co-twin of an affected twin (not recorded which).

The genes are TRBV7-2 and TRBJ2-7; the D gene TCRdb calls, TRBD1, cannot be checked with no DNA. The germline gives CDR1 SGHTA, CDR2 FQGNSA. The CDR3 runs to 13 residues. CDR3 region: CASSFPQGNEQYF.

The rearrangement uses TRBV4-2 and TRBJ1-5. Germline values: CDR1 LGHNA, CDR2 YNFKEQ. The CDR3 totals 15 residues. The CDR3 sequence is CASSQELAGWQPQHF.

This chain uses TRBV15 with TRBJ1-5; no DNA is available, so the TRBD1 call from TCRdb remains unchecked. The CDR3 sequence is 16 residues long. The germline gives CDR1 LNHNV, CDR2 YYDKDF (reference sequence). CDR3: CATSRDLGAPGQPQHF. The full variable domain, with the rest looked up from reference TRBV15 and TRBJ1-5, is DAMVIQNPRYQVTQFGKPVTLSCSQTLNHNVMYWYQQKSSQAPKLLFHYYDKDFNNEADTPDNFQSRRPNTSFCFLDIRSPGLGDTAMYLCATSRDLGAPGQPQHFGDGTRLSIL.